There are many counts of the clone carrying this T cell receptor beta chain. Its antigen is still unknown. V was clipped by 0 bases and J by 0 bases, with 9 bases between them. Germline CDR1 and CDR2: DFQATT and SNEGSKA (reference sequence). CDR3 size: 15 residues. These data originate in a study of breast tumors, draining lymph nodes, adjacent tissues. Points from the study as a whole: Tumor T cell lymph node origin was a supported hypothesis, not proven. Tumor repertoires ranked between lymph nodes and nontumor tissue in diversity, with V and J gene preferences. Tumor and nontumor repertoires were significantly more similar in luminal-like than in basal-like breast cancer.

The lymph nodes were axillary draining lymph nodes from breast cancer patients. MiXCR was run by TCRdb on the multiplex PCR reads, yielding one entry per CDR3 protein. The repertoire holds 160,000 or so distinct CDR3 sequences, with about 33% as singletons. The chain combines TRBV20-1 with TRBJ1-3; D is unresolved. Material for sequencing was axillary lymph node tissue. This sequence was found in a female donor with breast cancer. Some clones in this sample may be carry-over from other donors' samples. The CDR3 spells CSAREEMSSGNTIYF. DNA for the CDR3: TGCAGTGCTAGAGAAGAGATGAGCTCTGGAAACACCATATATTTT.